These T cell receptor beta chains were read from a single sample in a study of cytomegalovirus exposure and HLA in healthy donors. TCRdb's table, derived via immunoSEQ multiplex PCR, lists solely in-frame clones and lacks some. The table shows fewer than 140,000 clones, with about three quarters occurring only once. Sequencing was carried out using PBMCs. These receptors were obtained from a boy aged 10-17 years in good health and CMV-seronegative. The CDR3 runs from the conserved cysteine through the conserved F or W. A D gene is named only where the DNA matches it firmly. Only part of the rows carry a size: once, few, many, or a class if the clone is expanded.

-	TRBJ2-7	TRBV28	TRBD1	CASSGDSDYEQYF	TGTGCCAGCAGCGGGGACAGTGATTACGAGCAGTACTTC
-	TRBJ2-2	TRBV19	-	CASSRLSNTGELFF	TGTGCCAGTAGTAGACTTTCGAACACCGGGGAGCTGTTTTTT
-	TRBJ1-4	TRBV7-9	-	CASSPEGGKANEKLFF	TGTGCCAGCAGCCCCGAGGGGGGGAAGGCTAATGAAAAACTGTTTTTT
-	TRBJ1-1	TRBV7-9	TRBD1	CASSEGQGKNTEAFF	TGTGCCAGCAGCGAAGGACAGGGGAAGAACACTGAAGCTTTCTTT
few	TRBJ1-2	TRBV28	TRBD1	CASSLFGGQFNGYTF	TGTGCCAGCAGTTTATTCGGGGGACAGTTCAATGGCTACACCTTC
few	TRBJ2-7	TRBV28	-	CASSSPLDSTYEQYF	TGTGCCAGCAGTTCTCCCTTGGACAGCACCTACGAGCAGTACTTC
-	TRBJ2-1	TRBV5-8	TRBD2	CASSHLAGASLLRFF	TGTGCCAGCAGCCACCTAGCGGGGGCCTCCCTTCTTCGGTTCTTC
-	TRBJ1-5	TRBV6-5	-	CASSLTGYSNQPQHF	TGTGCCAGCAGTTTAACAGGGTATAGCAATCAGCCCCAGCATTTT
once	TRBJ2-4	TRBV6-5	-	CASSYQSRGGIQYF	TGTGCCAGCAGTTACCAGTCCCGAGGGGGCATTCAGTACTTC
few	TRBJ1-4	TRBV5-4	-	CASSPDSNEKLFF	TGTGCCAGCAGCCCCGACAGTAATGAAAAACTGTTTTTT
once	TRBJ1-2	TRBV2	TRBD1	CASSVGIGTVILKNYGYTF	TGTGCCAGCAGTGTGGGGATCGGGACAGTTATTTTAAAAAACTATGGCTACACCTTC
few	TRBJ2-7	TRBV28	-	CASNGRDGGSFHEQYF	TGTGCCAGCAACGGGCGGGACGGTGGTTCATTCCACGAGCAGTACTTC
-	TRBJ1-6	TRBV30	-	CAWSDGGNSPLHF	TGTGCCTGGAGTGACGGAGGGAACTCACCCCTCCACTTT
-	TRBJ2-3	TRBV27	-	CASRAGTDTQYF	TGTGCCAGCAGGGCAGGCACAGATACGCAGTATTTT
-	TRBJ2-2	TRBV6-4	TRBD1	CASSDSTGYGELFF	TGTGCCAGCAGTGACTCGACAGGGTACGGGGAGCTGTTTTTT
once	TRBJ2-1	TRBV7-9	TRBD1	CASSLVGVVRTGTYNEQFF	TGTGCCAGCAGCTTAGTGGGGGTTGTCAGGACAGGGACCTACAATGAGCAGTTCTTC
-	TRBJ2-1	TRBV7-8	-	CASSYDAGTLYNEQFF	TGTGCCAGCAGCTACGATGCCGGGACTTTGTACAATGAGCAGTTCTTC
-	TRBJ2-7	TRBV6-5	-	CASRGLSFYEQYF	TGTGCCAGCAGGGGCCTGTCTTTTTACGAGCAGTACTTC
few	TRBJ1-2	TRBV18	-	CASSPSGAYGYTF	TGTGCCAGCTCACCATCCGGAGCCTATGGCTACACCTTC
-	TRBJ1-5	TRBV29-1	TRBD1	CSVGTGGNQPQHF	TGCAGCGTTGGGACAGGGGGCAATCAGCCCCAGCATTTT
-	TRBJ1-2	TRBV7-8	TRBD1	CASSSGTELPNYGYTF	TGTGCCAGCAGCTCTGGGACAGAATTGCCAAACTATGGCTACACCTTC
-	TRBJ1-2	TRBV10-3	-	CAISPDSNYGYTF	TGTGCCATCAGCCCGGACAGCAACTATGGCTACACCTTC
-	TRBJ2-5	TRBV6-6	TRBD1	CASSYPGQQETQYF	TGTGCCAGCAGTTACCCGGGACAGCAAGAGACCCAGTACTTC
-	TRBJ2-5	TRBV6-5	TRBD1	CASRRTRTGEETQYF	TGTGCCAGCAGGCGTACCCGGACAGGGGAAGAGACCCAGTACTTC
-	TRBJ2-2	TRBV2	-	CASSESNTGELFF	TGTGCCAGCAGTGAATCTAACACCGGGGAGCTGTTTTTT
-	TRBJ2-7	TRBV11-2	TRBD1	CASSSFSGQGTNSYEQYF	TGTGCCAGCAGCTCCTTTTCCGGACAGGGTACCAACTCCTACGAGCAGTACTTC
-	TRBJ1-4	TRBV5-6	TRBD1	CASSPGGKEEKLFF	TGTGCCAGCAGTCCAGGGGGGAAGGAGGAAAAACTGTTTTTT
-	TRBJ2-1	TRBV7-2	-	CASSLAASSYEQFF	TGTGCCAGCAGCTTAGCTGCTTCTAGTTATGAGCAGTTCTTC
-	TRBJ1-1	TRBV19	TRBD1	CASREGQGYTEAFF	TGTGCCAGTAGGGAGGGACAGGGGTACACTGAAGCTTTCTTT
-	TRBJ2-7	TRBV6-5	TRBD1	CASKTGGLAYEQYF	TGTGCCAGCAAGACAGGGGGTTTGGCCTACGAGCAGTACTTC
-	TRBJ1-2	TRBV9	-	CASSVAWGGSNYGYTF	TGTGCCAGCAGCGTAGCCTGGGGGGGTTCTAACTATGGCTACACCTTC
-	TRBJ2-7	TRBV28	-	CASSLESTGSYEQYF	TGTGCCAGCAGTTTAGAATCGACAGGATCGTACGAGCAGTACTTC
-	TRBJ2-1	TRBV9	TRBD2	CASSVDGEGSYNEQFF	TGTGCCAGCAGCGTAGACGGGGAGGGCTCCTACAATGAGCAGTTCTTC
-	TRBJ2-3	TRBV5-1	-	CASSVSWDTQYF	TGCGCCAGCAGCGTTAGCTGGGATACGCAGTATTTT
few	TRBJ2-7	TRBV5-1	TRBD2	CATRALAGGEQYF	TGCGCCACCAGGGCTCTAGCGGGAGGAGAGCAGTACTTC
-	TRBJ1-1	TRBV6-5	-	CASTRSAHGRAFF	TGTGCCAGCACCCGCTCCGCTCATGGGAGAGCTTTCTTT
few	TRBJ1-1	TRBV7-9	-	CASSPTGGGRHSEAFF	TGTGCCAGCAGCCCAACGGGGGGGGGCCGGCACTCTGAAGCTTTCTTT
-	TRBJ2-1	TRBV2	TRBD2	CAALPGTSGEQFF	TGTGCCGCCCTACCCGGGACTAGCGGTGAGCAGTTCTTC
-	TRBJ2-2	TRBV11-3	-	CASSLRVTGELFF	TGTGCCAGCAGCTTGCGAGTCACCGGGGAGCTGTTTTTT
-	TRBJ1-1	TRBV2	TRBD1	CASRGQGGETEAFF	TGTGCCAGCAGAGGACAGGGGGGGGAGACTGAAGCTTTCTTT
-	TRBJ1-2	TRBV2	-	CASRNRFNYGYTF	TGTGCCAGCAGGAACAGGTTTAACTATGGCTACACCTTC
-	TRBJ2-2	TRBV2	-	CASRKGDHPSGELFF	TGTGCCAGCAGGAAGGGGGACCACCCCTCCGGGGAGCTGTTTTTT
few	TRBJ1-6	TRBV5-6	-	CASSSDKNSPLHF	TGTGCCAGCAGCTCGGACAAGAATTCACCCCTCCACTTT
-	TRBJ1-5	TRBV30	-	CAWKEGGNQPQHF	TGTGCCTGGAAAGAGGGAGGCAATCAGCCCCAGCATTTT
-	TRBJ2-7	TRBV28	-	CASSLTATWGLFYEQYF	TGTGCCAGCAGTCTCACCGCCACATGGGGGCTGTTCTACGAGCAGTACTTC
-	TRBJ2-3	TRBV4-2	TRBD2	CASSQELSGGPDTQYF	TGTGCCAGCAGCCAAGAGCTCAGCGGGGGGCCAGATACGCAGTATTTT
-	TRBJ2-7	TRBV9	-	CASSVQGFPYEQYF	TGTGCCAGCAGCGTTCAGGGTTTCCCCTACGAGCAGTACTTC
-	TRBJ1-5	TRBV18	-	CASSPGLGQPQHF	TGTGCCAGCTCACCAGGGCTCGGACAGCCCCAGCATTTT
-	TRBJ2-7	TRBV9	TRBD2	CASSVEAGVRPYEQYF	TGTGCCAGCAGCGTAGAGGCGGGGGTCCGACCCTACGAGCAGTACTTC
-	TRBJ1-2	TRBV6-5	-	CASSFKNYGYTF	TGTGCCAGCAGTTTCAAAAACTATGGCTACACCTTC
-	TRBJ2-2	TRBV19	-	CASSLGTWEAGELFF	TGTGCCAGTAGTCTCGGGACTTGGGAGGCCGGGGAGCTGTTTTTT
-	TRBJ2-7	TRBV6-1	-	CASSVGRVRRAYEQYF	TGTGCCAGCAGTGTTGGTCGAGTTCGGAGAGCCTACGAGCAGTACTTC
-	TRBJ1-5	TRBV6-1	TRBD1	CASRTGTGKQPQHF	TGTGCCAGCAGAACCGGGACAGGGAAACAGCCCCAGCATTTT
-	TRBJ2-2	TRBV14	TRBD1	CASSPGTGARTGELFF	TGTGCCAGCAGCCCCGGGACAGGGGCGAGGACCGGGGAGCTGTTTTTT
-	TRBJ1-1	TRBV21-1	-	CASRRGGNTEAFF	TGTGCCAGCAGGAGAGGGGGGAACACTGAAGCTTTCTTT
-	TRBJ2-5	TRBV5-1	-	CASSLGLVIGWETQYF	TGCGCCAGCAGCTTGGGACTAGTCATAGGGTGGGAGACCCAGTACTTC
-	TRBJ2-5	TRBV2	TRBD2	CASGTSVETQYF	TGTGCCAGCGGAACTAGCGTGGAGACCCAGTACTTC
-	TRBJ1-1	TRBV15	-	CATSPARRGTEAFF	TGTGCCACCAGCCCGGCCCGCCGGGGCACTGAAGCTTTCTTT